This TCR beta chain was retrieved from a study of T cells in women clearing cervical HPV infection. Looking at the study overall: Cases were women with histologically confirmed HPV16-related CIN3 or worse, including 2 invasive cancers. Findings of the study overall: Associations may precede or follow infection; HPV-specific or memory T cells were not isolated.

As to this clone: No antigen is known for it.

TCRdb keeps only in-frame clones here, not all; method: immunoSEQ multiplex PCR. This sample contains some 32,000 clones. Sequencing input: blood buffy coat. The receptor's source is a woman aged 18 to 75 with a cervical HPV16 infection that either progressed to CIN3+ or cleared (not recorded which).

The CDR3 protein is CASSVRDRAGETQYF. The sequenced CDR3 bases are TGTGCCAGTAGTGTCCGGGACAGGGCGGGGGAGACC. The gene calls are TRBV19 and TRBJ2-5; 9 nucleotides line up with TRBD1. The CDR3 end lies 3 residues beyond the end of the read and is filled in from the germline J gene. Trimming removed 5 bases from V and 5 bases from J; junction bases left unmatched: 9. The CDR3 loop spans 15 amino acids. Per germline, CDR1 LNHDA and CDR2 SQIVND (reference sequence).